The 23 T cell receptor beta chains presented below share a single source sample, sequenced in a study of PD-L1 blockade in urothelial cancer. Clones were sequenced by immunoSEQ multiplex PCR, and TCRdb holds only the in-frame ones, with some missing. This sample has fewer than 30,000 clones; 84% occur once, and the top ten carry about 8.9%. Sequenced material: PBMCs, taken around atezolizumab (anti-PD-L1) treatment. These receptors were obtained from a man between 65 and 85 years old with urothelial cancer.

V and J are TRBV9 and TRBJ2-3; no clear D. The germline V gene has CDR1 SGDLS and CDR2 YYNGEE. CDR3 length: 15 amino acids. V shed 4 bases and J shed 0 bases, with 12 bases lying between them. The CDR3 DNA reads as TGTGCCAGCAGCCCCTTTGCGGTTAGCACAGATACGCAGTATTTT. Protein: CASSPFAVSTDTQYF.

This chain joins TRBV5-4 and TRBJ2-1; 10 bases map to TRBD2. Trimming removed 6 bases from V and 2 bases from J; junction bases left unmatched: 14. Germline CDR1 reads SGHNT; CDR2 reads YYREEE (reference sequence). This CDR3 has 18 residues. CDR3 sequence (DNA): TGTGCCAGCACCCCGGGGCTAGCGGGAGCTGCGCCCTACAATGAGCAGTTCTTC. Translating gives CASTPGLAGAAPYNEQFF. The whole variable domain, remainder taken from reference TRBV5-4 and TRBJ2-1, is ETGVTQSPTHLIKTRGQQVTLRCSSQSGHNTVSWYQQALGQGPQFIFQYYREEENGRGNFPPRFSGLQFPNYSSELNVNALELDDSALYLCASTPGLAGAAPYNEQFFGPGTRLTVL.

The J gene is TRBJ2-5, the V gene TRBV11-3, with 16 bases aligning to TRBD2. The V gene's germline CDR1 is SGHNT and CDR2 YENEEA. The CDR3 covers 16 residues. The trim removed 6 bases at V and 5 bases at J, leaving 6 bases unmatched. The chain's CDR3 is CASSEGLAGGRETQYF. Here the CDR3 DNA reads TGTGCCAGCAGTGAGGGACTAGCGGGAGGGAGGGAGACCCAGTACTTC.

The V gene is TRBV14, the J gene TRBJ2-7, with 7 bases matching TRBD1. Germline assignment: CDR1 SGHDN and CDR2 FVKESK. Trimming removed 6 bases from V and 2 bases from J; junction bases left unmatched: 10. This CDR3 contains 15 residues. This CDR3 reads CASSPIGTAPYEQYF. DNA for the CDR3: TGTGCCAGCAGTCCGATAGGGACAGCGCCCTACGAGCAGTACTTC.

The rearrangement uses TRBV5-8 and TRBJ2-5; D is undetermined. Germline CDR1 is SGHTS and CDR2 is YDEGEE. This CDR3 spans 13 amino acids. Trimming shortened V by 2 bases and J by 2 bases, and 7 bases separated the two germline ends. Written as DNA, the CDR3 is TGTGCCAGCAGCTTTGGTACTCAAGAGACCCAGTACTTC. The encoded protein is CASSFGTQETQYF.

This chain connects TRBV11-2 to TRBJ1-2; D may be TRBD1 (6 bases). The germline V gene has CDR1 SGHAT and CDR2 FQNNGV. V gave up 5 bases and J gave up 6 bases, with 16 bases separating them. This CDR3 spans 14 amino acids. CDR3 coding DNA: TGTGCCAGCAGCCTCCTACGGCAGGGGAATGGCTACACCTTC. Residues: CASSLLRQGNGYTF. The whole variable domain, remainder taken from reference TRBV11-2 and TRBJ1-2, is EAGVAQSPRYKIIEKRQSVAFWCNPISGHATLYWYQQILGQGPKLLIQFQNNGVVDDSQLPKDRFSAERLKGVDSTLKIQPAKLEDSAVYLCASSLLRQGNGYTFGSGTRLTVV.

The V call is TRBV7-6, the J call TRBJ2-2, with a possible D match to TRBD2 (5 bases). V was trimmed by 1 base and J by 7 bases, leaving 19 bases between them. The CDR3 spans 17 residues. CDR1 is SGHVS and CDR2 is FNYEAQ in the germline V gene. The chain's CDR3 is CASSLENLAGMSGELFF. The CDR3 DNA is TGTGCCAGCAGCTTAGAAAATCTAGCCGGAATGAGCGGGGAGCTGTTTTTT.

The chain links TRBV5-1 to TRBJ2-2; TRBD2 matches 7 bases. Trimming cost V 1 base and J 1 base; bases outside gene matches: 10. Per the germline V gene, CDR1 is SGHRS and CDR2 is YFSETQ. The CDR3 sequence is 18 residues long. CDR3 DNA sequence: TGCGCCAGCAGCTTGTATCCCCTTCAGCGGGAGAACACCGGGGAGCTGTTTTTT. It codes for CASSLYPLQRENTGELFF.

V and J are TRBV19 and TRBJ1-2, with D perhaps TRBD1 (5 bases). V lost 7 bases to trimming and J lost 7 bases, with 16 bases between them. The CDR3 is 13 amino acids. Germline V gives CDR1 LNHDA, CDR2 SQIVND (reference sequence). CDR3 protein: CASTLGQGTGYTF. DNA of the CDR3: TGTGCCAGTACCTTGGGGCAGGGAACTGGCTACACCTTC.

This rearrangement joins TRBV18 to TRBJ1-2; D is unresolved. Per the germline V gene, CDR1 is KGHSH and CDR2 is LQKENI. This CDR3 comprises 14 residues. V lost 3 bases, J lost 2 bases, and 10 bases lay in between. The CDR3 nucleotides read TGTGCCAGCTCACCTTATACAGAGAACTATGGCTACACCTTC. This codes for CASSPYTENYGYTF. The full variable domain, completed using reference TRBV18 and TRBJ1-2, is NAGVMQNPRHLVRRRGQEARLRCSPMKGHSHVYWYRQLPEEGLKFMVYLQKENIIDESGMPKERFSAEFPKEGPSILRIQQVVRGDSAAYFCASSPYTENYGYTFGSGTRLTVV.

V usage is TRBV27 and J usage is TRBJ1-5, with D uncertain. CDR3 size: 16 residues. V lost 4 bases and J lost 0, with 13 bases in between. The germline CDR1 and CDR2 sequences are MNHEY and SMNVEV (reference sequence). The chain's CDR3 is CASSSTPGDSNQPQHF. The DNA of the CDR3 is TGTGCCAGCAGTTCCACCCCCGGGGATAGCAATCAGCCCCAGCATTTT.

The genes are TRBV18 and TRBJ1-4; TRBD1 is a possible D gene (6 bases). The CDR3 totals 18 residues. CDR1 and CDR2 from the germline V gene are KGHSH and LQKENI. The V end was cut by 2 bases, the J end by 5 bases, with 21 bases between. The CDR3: CASSPSEAQGRINEKLFF. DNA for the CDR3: TGTGCCAGCTCACCATCGGAGGCTCAGGGGCGGATAAATGAAAAACTGTTTTTT.

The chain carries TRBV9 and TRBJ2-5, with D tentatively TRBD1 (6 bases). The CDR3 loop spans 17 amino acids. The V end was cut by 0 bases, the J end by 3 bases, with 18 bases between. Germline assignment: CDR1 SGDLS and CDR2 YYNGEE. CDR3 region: CASSVGIRPRGEETQYF. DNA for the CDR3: TGTGCCAGCAGCGTAGGCATACGACCCAGGGGAGAAGAGACCCAGTACTTC.

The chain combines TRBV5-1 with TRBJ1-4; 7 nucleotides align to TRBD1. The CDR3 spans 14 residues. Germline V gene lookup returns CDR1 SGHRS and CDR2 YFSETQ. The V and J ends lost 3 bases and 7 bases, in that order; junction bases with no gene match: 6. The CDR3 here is CASSSGQSSEKLFF. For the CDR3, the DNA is TGCGCCAGCAGCTCGGGACAGAGCTCTGAAAAACTGTTTTTT.

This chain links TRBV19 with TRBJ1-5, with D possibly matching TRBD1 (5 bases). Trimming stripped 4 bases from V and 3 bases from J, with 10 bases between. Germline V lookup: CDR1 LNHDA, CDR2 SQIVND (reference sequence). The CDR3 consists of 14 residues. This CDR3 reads CASSSQGSNQPQHF. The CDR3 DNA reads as TGTGCCAGTAGTAGTCAGGGATCCAATCAGCCCCAGCATTTT.

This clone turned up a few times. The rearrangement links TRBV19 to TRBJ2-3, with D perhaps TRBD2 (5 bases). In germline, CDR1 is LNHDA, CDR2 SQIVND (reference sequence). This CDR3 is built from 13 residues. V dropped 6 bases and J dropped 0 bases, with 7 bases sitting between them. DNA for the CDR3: TGTGCCAGTAGGACTACTAGCACAGATACGCAGTATTTT. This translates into CASRTTSTDTQYF.

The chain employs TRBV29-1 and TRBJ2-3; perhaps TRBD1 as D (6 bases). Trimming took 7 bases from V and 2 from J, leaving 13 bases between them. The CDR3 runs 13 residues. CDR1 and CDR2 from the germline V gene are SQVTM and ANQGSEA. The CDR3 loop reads CSATRTATDTQYF. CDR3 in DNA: TGCAGCGCAACTCGGACAGCCACAGATACGCAGTATTTT.

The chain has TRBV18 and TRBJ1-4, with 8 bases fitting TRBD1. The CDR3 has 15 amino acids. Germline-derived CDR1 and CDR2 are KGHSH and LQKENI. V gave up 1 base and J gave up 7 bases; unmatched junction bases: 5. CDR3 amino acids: CASSPQDRDREKLFF. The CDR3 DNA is TGTGCCAGCTCACCACAGGACAGGGATCGTGAAAAACTGTTTTTT.

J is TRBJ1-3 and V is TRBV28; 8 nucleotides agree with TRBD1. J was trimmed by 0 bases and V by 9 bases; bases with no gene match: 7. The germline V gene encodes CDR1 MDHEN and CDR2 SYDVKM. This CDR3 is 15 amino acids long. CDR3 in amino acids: CASQDRADSGNTIYF. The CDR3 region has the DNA TGTGCCAGTCAGGACAGGGCTGACTCTGGAAACACCATATATTTT.

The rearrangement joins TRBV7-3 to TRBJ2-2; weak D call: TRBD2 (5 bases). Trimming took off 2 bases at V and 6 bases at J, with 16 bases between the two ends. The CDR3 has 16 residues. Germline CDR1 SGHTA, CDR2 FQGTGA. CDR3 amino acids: CASSLPPGGGSGELFF. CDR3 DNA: TGTGCCAGCAGCTTACCACCAGGAGGTGGATCCGGGGAGCTGTTTTTT.

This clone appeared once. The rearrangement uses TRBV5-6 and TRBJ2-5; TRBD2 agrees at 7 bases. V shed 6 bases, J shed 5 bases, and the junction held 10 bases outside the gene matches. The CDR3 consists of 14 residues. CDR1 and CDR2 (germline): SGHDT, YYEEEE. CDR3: CASKGGWGTETQYF. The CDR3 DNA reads TGTGCCAGCAAGGGAGGGTGGGGGACGGAGACCCAGTACTTC.

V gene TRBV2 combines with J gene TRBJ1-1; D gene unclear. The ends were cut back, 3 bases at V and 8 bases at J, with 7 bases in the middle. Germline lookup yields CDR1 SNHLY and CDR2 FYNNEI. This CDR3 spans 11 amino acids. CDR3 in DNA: TGTGCCAGCAGTGATTCCCGGGAAGCTTTCTTT. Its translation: CASSDSREAFF. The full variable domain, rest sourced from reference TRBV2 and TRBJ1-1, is EPEVTQTPSHQVTQMGQEVILRCVPISNHLYFYWYRQILGQKVEFLVSFYNNEISEKSEIFDDQFSVERPDGSNFTLKIRSTKLEDSAMYFCASSDSREAFFGQGTRLTVV.

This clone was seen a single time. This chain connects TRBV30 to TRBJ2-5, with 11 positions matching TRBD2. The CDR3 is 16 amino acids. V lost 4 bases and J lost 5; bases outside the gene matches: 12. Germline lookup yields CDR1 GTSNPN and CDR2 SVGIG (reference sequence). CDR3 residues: CAWISGRAFGYETQYF. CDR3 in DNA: TGTGCCTGGATTAGCGGGAGGGCCTTCGGGTACGAGACCCAGTACTTC.